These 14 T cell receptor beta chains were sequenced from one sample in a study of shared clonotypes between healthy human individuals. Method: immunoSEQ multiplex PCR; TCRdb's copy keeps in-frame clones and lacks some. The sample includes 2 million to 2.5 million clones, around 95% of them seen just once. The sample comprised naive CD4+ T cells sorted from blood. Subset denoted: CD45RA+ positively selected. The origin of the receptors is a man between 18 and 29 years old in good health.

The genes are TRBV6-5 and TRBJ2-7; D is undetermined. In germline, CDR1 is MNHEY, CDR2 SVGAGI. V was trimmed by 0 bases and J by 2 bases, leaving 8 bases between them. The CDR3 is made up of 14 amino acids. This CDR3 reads CASSYSGPTYEQYF. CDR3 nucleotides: TGTGCCAGCAGTTACTCCGGGCCTACCTACGAGCAGTACTTC.

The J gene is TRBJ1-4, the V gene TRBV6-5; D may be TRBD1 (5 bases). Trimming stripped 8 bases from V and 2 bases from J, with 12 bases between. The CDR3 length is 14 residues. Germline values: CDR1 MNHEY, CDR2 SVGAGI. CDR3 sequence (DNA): TGTGCCAGCGCCCGCGGGGGGACTAATGAAAAACTGTTTTTT. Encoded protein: CASARGGTNEKLFF.

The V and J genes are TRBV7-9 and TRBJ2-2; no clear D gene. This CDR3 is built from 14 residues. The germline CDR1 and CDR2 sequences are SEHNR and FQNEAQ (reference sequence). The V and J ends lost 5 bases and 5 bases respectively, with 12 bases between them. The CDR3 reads CASSRSGSTGELFF. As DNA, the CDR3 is TGTGCCAGCAGCCGGTCTGGGTCGACCGGGGAGCTGTTTTTT. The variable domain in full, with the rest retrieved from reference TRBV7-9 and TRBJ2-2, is DTGVSQNPRHKITKRGQNVTFRCDPISEHNRLYWYRQTLGQGPEFLTYFQNEAQLEKSRLLSDRFSAERPKGSFSTLEIQRTEQGDSAMYLCASSRSGSTGELFFGEGSRLTVL.

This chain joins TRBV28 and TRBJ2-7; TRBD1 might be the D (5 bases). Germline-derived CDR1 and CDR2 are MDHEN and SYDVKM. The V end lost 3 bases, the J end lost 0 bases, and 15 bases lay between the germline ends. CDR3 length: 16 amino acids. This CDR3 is CASSLRTTAASYEQYF. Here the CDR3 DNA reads TGTGCCAGCAGTTTGAGGACGACAGCAGCCTCCTACGAGCAGTACTTC.

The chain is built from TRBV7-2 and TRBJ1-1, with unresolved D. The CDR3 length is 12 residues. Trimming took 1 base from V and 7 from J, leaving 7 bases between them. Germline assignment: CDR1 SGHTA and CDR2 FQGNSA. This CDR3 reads CASSLGSLEAFF. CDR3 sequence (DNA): TGTGCCAGCAGCTTAGGGTCTCTTGAAGCTTTCTTT.

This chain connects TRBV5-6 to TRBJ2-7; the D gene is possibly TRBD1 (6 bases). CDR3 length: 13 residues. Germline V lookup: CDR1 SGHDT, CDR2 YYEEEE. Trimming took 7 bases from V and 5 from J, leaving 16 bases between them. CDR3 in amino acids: CASRKQGFDEQYF. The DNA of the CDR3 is TGTGCCAGCCGCAAGCAGGGGTTCGACGAGCAGTACTTC.

CDR3 in DNA: TGTGCCAGCAGTTCCCCCGGGGAGCAGTACTTC. Its protein product is CASSSPGEQYF. The chain has TRBV6-1 and TRBJ2-5; a possible D gene is TRBD2 (5 bases). The germline V gene encodes CDR1 MNHNS and CDR2 SASEGT. The CDR3 runs to 11 residues. Trimming pared 5 bases from V and 11 bases from J, leaving 12 bases between.

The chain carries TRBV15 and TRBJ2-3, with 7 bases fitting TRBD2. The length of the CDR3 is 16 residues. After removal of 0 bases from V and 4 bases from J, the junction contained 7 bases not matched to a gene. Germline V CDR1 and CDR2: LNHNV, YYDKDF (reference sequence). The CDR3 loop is CATSRDFPSGSDTQYF. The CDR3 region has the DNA TGTGCCACCAGCAGAGATTTCCCTAGCGGTTCAGATACGCAGTATTTT.

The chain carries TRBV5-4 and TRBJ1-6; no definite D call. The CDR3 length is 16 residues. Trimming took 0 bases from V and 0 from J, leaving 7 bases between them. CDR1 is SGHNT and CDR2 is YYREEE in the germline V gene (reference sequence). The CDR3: CASSLDYGSYNSPLHF. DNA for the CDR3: TGTGCCAGCAGCTTGGATTACGGCTCCTATAATTCACCCCTCCACTTT.

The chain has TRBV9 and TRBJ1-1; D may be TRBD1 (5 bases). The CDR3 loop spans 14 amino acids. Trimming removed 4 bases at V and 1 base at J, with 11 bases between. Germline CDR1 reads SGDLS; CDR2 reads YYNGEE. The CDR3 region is CASSPMGGNTEAFF. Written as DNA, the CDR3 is TGTGCCAGCAGCCCAATGGGGGGGAACACTGAAGCTTTCTTT.

CDR3 sequence: CASSPGRLNEQFF. DNA of the CDR3: TGTGCCAGCAGCCCGGGACGGTTGAATGAGCAGTTCTTC. This sequence joins TRBV28 and TRBJ2-1; D tentatively reads TRBD1 or TRBD2 (5 bases each). With 6 bases removed from V and 7 bases from J, the gap between germline ends came to 13 bases. CDR1 MDHEN and CDR2 SYDVKM come from the germline V gene. The CDR3 runs to 13 residues. Full variable domain (outside the CDR3, taken from reference TRBV28 and TRBJ2-1): DVKVTQSSRYLVKRTGEKVFLECVQDMDHENMFWYRQDPGLGLRLIYFSYDVKMKEKGDIPEGYSVSREKKERFSLILESASTNQTSMYLCASSPGRLNEQFFGPGTRLTVL.

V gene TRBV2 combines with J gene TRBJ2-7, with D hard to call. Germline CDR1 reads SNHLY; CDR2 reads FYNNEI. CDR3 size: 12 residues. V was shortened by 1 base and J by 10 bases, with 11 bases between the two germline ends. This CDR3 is CASSEGAAPQYF. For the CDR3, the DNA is TGTGCCAGCAGTGAAGGGGCCGCCCCCCAGTACTTC.

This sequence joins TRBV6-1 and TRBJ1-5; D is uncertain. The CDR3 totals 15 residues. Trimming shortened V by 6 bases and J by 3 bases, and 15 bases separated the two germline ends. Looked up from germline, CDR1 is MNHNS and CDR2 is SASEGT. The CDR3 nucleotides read TGTGCCAGCAGAATGACAAATTGGGACAATCAGCCCCAGCATTTT. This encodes CASRMTNWDNQPQHF.

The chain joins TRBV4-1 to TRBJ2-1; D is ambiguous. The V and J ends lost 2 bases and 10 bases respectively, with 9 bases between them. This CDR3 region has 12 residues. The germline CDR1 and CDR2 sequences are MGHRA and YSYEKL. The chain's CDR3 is CASSQILMEQFF. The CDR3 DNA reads TGCGCCAGCAGCCAAATTTTAATGGAGCAGTTCTTC.